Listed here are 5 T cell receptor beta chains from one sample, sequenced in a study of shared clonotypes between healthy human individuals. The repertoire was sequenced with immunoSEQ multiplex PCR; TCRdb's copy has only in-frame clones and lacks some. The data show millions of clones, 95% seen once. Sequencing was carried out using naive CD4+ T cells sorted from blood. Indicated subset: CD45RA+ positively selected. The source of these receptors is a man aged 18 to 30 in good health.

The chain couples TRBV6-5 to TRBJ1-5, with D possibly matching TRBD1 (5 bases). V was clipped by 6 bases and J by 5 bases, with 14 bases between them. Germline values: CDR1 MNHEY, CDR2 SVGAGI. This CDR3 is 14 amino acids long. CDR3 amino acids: CASSRGRAYQPQHF. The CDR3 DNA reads TGTGCCAGCAGCCGGGGACGTGCTTATCAGCCCCAGCATTTT.

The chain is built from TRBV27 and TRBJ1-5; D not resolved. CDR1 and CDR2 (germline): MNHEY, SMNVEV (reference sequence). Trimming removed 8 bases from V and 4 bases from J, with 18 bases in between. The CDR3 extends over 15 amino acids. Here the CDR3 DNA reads TGTGCCAGCGACGAGAGACGGCCCGGTAATCAGCCCCAGCATTTT. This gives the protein CASDERRPGNQPQHF.

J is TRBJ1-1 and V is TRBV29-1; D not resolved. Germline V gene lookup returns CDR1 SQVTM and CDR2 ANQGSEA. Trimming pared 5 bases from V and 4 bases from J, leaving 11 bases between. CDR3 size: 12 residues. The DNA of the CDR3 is TGCAGCGTTATCAAGAGAACCACTGAAGCTTTCTTT. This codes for CSVIKRTTEAFF.

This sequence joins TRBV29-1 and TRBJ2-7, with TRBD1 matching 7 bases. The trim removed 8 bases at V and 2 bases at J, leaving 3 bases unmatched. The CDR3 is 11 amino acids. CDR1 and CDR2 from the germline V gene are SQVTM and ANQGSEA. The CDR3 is CSIDRAYEQYF. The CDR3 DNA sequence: TGCAGCATCGACAGGGCCTACGAGCAGTACTTC.

The DNA for the CDR3 is TGCAGCGTTGATAGGACAGGGGGCAGAGATACGCAGTATTTT. Protein sequence: CSVDRTGGRDTQYF. This rearrangement joins TRBV29-1 to TRBJ2-3; 11 bases align to TRBD1. This CDR3 region has 14 residues. The germline V gene encodes CDR1 SQVTM and CDR2 ANQGSEA. The J segment lost 5 bases and the V segment lost 3 bases, leaving 4 bases of the junction unmatched.